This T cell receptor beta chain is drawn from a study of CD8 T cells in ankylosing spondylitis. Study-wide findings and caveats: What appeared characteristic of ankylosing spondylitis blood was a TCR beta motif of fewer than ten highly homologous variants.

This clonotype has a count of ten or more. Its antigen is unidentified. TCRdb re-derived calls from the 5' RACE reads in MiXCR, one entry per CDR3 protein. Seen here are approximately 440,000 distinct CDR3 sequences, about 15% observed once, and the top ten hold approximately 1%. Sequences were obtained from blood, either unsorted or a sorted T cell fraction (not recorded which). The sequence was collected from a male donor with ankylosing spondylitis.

The CDR3 sequence is CASSLGGSAYNEQFF. In DNA, the CDR3 is TGCGCCAGCAGCTTGGGGGGGTCAGCCTACAATGAGCAGTTCTTC. The V and J genes are TRBV5-1 and TRBJ2-1, with D tentatively TRBD1 or TRBD2 (5 bases each). Germline CDR1 and CDR2: SGHRS and YFSETQ. This CDR3 contains 15 residues. Between the trimmed V and J ends, which lost 0 bases and 2 bases, there was a span of 9 bases. The full variable domain, in which reference TRBV5-1 and TRBJ2-1 provide the parts outside the CDR3, is KAGVTQTPRYLIKTRGQQVTLSCSPISGHRSVSWYQQTPGQGLQFLFEYFSETQRNKGNFPGRFSGRQFSNSRSEMNVSTLELGDSALYLCASSLGGSAYNEQFFGPGTRLTVL.